Sequencing of this TCR beta chain was carried out in a study of OX40 agonist ivuxolimab in advanced cancers. Study-wide context: A mean age of around 66 years, range 23 to 79, was recorded, and approximately 80% were male. Three individuals attained partial responses, comprising one hepatocellular carcinoma case and two cutaneous melanoma cases. Study-wide points: Individuals who were partial responders at 0.1-3.0 mg/kg had clonal expansion that ranked among the lowest. CD4+ and CD8+ blood T cells expanded clonally by week 6 at 0.1 to 3.0 mg/kg.

Libraries were prepared by immunoSEQ multiplex PCR; TCRdb keeps only in-frame clonotypes and omits some of them. Of 80,000 to 100,000 clones in the sample, 70% to 90% were seen once. As concerns this clone: Its antigen remains unknown.

The CDR3 consists of 15 residues. The V gene lost 0 bases and the J gene lost 5 bases, with 12 bases spanning the gap. Looked up from germline, CDR1 is SGHRS and CDR2 is YFSETQ. This rearrangement joins TRBV5-1 to TRBJ1-5; a possible D gene is TRBD1 (5 bases). This clonotype was obtained from an adult with an advanced solid tumor such as melanoma, head and neck, liver or kidney cancer. The specimen was CD4+ or CD8+ T cells sorted from blood, collected in a trial of the OX40 agonist ivuxolimab. CDR3 sequence: CASSLAGRDYQPQHF. The DNA for the CDR3 is TGCGCCAGCAGCTTGGCCGGCAGGGATTATCAGCCCCAGCATTTT.